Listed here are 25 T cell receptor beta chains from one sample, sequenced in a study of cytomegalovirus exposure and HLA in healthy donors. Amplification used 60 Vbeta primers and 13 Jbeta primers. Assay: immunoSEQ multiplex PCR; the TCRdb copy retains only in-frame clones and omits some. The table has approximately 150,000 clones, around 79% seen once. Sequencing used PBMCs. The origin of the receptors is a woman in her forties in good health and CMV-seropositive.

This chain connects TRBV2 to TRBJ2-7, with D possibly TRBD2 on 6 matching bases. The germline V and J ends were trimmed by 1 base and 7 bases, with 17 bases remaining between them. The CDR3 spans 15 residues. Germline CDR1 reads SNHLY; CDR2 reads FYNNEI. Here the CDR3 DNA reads TGTGCCAGCAGTGAAGGGGTAGCGGCCTACGTGGAGCAGTACTTC. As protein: CASSEGVAAYVEQYF.

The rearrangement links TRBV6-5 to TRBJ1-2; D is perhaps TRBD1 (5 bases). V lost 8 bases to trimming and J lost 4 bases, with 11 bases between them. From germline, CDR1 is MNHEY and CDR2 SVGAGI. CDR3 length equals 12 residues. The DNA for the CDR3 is TGTGCCAGCCGGGGGTTGGGCTATGGCTACACCTTC. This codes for CASRGLGYGYTF.

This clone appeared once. CDR3 nucleotides: TGTGCCAGCAGCCCCCCCCCGCGGGGGATTTGGAATGAGCAGTTCTTC. Its protein product is CASSPPPRGIWNEQFF. V is TRBV21-1 and J is TRBJ2-1; the DNA was not compared with TRBD2, the D call given in the table. TRBV21-1 is given as a pseudogene. CDR3 length: 16 residues.

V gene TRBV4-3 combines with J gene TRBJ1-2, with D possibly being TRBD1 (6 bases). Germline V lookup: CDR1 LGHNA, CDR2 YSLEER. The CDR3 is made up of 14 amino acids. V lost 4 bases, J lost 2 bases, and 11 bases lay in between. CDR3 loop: CASSLGQSNYGYTF. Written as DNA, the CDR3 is TGCGCCAGCAGCCTAGGACAGAGCAACTATGGCTACACCTTC.

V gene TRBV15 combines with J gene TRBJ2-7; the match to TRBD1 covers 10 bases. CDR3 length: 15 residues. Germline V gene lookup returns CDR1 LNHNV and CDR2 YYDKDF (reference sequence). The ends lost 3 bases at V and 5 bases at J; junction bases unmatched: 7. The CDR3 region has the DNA TGTGCCACCAGCAGGGCCCGACAGGGGGCCCACGAGCAGTACTTC. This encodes CATSRARQGAHEQYF.

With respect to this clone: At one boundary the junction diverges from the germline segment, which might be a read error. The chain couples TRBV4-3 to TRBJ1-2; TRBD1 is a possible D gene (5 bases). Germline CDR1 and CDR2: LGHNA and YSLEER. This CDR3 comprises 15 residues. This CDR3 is CASSQGRTHPYGHTF. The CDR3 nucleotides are TGCGCCAGCAGCCAGGGGAGGACACATCCTTATGGCCACACCTTC.

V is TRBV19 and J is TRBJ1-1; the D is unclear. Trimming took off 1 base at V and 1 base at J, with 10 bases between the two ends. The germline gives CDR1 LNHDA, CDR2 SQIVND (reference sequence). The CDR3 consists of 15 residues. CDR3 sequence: CASSIAEGGNTEAFF. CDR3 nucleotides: TGTGCCAGTAGTATAGCGGAGGGAGGGAACACTGAAGCTTTCTTT.

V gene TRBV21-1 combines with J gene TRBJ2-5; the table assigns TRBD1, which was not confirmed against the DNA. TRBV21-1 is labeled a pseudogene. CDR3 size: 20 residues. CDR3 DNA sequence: TGTGCCAGCAGCACGCTTCGTATCAGGGGGCACTGGCTTGTGGTAGAGACCCAGTACTTC. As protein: CASSTLRIRGHWLVVETQYF.

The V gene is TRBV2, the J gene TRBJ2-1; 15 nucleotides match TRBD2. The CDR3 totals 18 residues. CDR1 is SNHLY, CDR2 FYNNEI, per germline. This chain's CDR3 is CAAGLGLAGGPSGDEQFF. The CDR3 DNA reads TGTGCAGCTGGGCTAGGACTAGCGGGGGGGCCTTCAGGCGATGAGCAGTTCTTC.

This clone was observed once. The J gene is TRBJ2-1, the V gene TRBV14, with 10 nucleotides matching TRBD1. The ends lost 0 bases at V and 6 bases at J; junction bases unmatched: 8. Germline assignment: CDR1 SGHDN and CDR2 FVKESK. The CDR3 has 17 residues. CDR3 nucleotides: TGTGCCAGCAGCCAAGAGTGGGGGACAGGGGTGGTCAATGAGCAGTTCTTC. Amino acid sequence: CASSQEWGTGVVNEQFF.

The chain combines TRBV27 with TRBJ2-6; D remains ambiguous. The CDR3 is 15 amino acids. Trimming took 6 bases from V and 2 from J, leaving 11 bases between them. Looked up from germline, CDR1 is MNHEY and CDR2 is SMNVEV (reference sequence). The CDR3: CASSPEVAGANVLTF. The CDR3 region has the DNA TGTGCCAGCAGCCCAGAGGTGGCTGGGGCCAACGTCCTGACTTTC.

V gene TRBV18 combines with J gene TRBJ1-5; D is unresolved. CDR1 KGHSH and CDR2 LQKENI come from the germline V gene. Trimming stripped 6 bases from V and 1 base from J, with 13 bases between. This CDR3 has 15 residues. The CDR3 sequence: CASSQARASNQPQHF. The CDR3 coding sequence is TGTGCCAGCTCTCAAGCGAGGGCCAGCAATCAGCCCCAGCATTTT.

In DNA, the CDR3 is TGTGCCAGCAGCTTAGACAGGGGCTACAATGAGCAGTTCTTC. Its translation: CASSLDRGYNEQFF. The chain combines TRBV7-2 with TRBJ2-1; 7 nucleotides agree with TRBD1. Germline values: CDR1 SGHTA, CDR2 FQGNSA. J was trimmed by 3 bases and V by 1 base; bases with no gene match: 0. CDR3 size: 14 residues.

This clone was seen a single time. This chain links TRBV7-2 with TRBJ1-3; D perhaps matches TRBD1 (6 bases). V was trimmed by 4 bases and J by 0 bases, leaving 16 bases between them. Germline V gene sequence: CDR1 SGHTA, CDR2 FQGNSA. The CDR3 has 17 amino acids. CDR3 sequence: CASSSAGGAASGNTIYF. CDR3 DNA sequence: TGTGCCAGCAGCTCCGCCGGGGGGGCCGCCTCTGGAAACACCATATATTTT.

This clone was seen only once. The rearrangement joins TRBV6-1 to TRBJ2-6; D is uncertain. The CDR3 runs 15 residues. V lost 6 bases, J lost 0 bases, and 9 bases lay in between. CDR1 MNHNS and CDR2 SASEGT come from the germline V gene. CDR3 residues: CASSISLSGANVLTF. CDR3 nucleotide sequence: TGTGCCAGCAGCATAAGCCTCTCTGGGGCCAACGTCCTGACTTTC.

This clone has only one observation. CDR3: CASSLPTGEETQYF. CDR3 nucleotides: TGTGCCAGCAGCTTACCGACGGGGGAAGAGACCCAGTACTTC. The J gene is TRBJ2-5, the V gene TRBV11-3; a possible D gene is TRBD2 (6 bases). The CDR3 sequence is 14 residues long. Germline CDR1 SGHNT, CDR2 YENEEA. Trimming cost V 2 bases and J 3 bases, with 10 bases left between them.

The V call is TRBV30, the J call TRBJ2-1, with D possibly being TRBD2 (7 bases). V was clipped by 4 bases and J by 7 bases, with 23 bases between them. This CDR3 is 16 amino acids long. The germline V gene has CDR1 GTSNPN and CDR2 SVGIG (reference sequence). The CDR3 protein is CAWMRATWGGPNEQFF. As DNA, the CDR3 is TGTGCCTGGATGAGGGCTACCTGGGGGGGGCCGAATGAGCAGTTCTTC.

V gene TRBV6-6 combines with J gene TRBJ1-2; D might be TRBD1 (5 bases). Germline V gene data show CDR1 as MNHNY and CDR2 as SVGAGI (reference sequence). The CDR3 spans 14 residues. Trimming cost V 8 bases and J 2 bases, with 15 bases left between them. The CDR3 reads CASLGGGWNYGYTF. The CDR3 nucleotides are TGTGCCAGCCTCGGTGGGGGGTGGAACTATGGCTACACCTTC.

CDR3 amino acids: CASSSPRVPNEQFF. DNA for the CDR3: TGTGCCAGCAGCTCCCCCCGGGTCCCAAATGAGCAGTTCTTC. The chain uses TRBV11-3 and TRBJ2-1; no clear D. The CDR3 runs to 14 residues. From germline, CDR1 is SGHNT and CDR2 YENEEA. Trimming took off 4 bases at V and 7 bases at J, with 14 bases between the two ends.

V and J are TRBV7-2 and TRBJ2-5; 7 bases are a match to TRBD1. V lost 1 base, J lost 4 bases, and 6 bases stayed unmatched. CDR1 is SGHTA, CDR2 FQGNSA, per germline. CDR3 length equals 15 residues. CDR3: CASSLDGTEGETQYF. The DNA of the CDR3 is TGTGCCAGCAGCTTAGATGGGACAGAGGGAGAGACCCAGTACTTC.

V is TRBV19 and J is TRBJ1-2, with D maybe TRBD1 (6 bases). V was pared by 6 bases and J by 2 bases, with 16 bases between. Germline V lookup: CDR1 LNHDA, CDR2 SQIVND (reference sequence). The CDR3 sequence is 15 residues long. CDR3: CASRRNRVENYGYTF. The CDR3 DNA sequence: TGTGCCAGTAGGAGGAACAGGGTAGAGAACTATGGCTACACCTTC. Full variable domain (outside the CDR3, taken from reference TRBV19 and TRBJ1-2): DGGITQSPKYLFRKEGQNVTLSCEQNLNHDAMYWYRQDPGQGLRLIYYSQIVNDFQKGDIAEGYSVSREKKESFPLTVTSAQKNPTAFYLCASRRNRVENYGYTFGSGTRLTVV.

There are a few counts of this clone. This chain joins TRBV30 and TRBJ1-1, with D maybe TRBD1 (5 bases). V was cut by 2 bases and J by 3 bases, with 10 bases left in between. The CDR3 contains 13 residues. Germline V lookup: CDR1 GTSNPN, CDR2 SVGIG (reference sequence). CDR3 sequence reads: CAWSNRGYTEAFF. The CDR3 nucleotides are TGTGCCTGGAGTAACCGGGGGTACACTGAAGCTTTCTTT. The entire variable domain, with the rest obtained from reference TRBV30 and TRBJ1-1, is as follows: SQTIHQWPATLVQPVGSPLSLECTVEGTSNPNLYWYRQAAGRGLQLLFYSVGIGQISSEVPQNLSASRPQDRQFILSSKKLLLSDSGFYLCAWSNRGYTEAFFGQGTRLTVV.

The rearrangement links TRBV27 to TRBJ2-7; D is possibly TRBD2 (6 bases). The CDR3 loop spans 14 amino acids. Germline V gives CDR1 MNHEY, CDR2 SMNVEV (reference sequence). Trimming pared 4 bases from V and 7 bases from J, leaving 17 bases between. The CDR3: CASSSNRLAGEQYF. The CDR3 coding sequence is TGTGCCAGCAGTTCGAACAGGCTTGCGGGAGAGCAGTACTTC.

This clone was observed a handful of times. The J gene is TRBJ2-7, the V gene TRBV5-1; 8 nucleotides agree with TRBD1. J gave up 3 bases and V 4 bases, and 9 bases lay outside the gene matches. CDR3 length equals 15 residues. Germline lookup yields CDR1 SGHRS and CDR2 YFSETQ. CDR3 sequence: CASSLGRTGNYEQYF. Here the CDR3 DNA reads TGCGCCAGCAGCCTTGGACGGACAGGGAACTACGAGCAGTACTTC.

As DNA, the CDR3 is TGTGCCAGCAGGCCTAACCGCGGGGGGTGGAGCACAGATACGCAGTATTTT. It yields the protein CASRPNRGGWSTDTQYF. The chain uses TRBV28 and TRBJ2-3, with 8 bases that match TRBD2. The junction had 11 bases not matched to a gene; V was cut back by 6 bases and J by 0 bases. The germline CDR1 and CDR2 sequences are MDHEN and SYDVKM. The CDR3 runs to 17 residues. The entire variable domain, with the rest obtained from reference TRBV28 and TRBJ2-3, is as follows: DVKVTQSSRYLVKRTGEKVFLECVQDMDHENMFWYRQDPGLGLRLIYFSYDVKMKEKGDIPEGYSVSREKKERFSLILESASTNQTSMYLCASRPNRGGWSTDTQYFGPGTRLTVL.